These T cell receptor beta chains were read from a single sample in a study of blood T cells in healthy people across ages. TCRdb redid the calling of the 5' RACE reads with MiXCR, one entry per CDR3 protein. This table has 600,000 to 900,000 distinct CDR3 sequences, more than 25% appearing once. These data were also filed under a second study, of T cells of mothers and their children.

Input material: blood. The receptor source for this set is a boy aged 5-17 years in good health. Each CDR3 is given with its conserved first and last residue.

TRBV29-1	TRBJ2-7	CSVRDRVSSYEQYF
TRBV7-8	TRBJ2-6	CASSLGLQPISGANVLTF
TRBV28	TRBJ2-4	CASSRRLAKNIQYF
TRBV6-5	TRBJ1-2	CASRSSGGGYTF
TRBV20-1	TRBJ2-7	CSASRPDLFNYEQYF
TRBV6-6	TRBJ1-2	CASNRPGEGSYGYTF
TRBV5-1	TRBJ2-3	CASSNDRRRLDTQYF
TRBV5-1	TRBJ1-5	CASSLGTGGADQPQHF
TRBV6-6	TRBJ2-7	CASSYPTGQLAEQYF
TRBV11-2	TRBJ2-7	CASRGTSGDSYEQYF
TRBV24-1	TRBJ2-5	CATSAPSGTQYF
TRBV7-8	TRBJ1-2	CASWDRLNYGYAF
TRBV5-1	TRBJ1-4	CASSLLGSGEEKLFF
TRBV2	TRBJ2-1	CASSAQRGNNEQFF
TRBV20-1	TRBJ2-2	CSARIRGINTGELFF
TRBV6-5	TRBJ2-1	CASSYSGTGYEQFF
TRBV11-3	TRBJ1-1	CASSPGKGWNTEAFF
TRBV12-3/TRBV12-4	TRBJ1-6	CASSWLRGILHF
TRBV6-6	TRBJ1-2	CASTGAYGYTF
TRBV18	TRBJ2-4	CASSTGFGSDIQYF
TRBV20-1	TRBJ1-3	CSARWGFRDTIYF
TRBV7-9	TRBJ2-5	CASSLQGIGETQYF
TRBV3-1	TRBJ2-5	CASSQDRRDPDQETQYF
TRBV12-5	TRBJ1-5	CASGLVLGRGGQPQHF
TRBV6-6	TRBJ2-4	CASSYSLAGGNIQYF
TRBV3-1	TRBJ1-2	CASSQGKDGYTF
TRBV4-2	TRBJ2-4	CASSPGLAVSLAKNIQYF
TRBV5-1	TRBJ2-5	CASSLVGGQGGETQYF
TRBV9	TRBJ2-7	CASSPRGSHYEQYF
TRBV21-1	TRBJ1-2	CASSRGCGYTF
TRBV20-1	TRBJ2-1	CSARDLGGGRSYNEQFF
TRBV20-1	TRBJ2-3	CSAHPGTGDPSDTQYF
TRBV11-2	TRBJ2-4	CASSFYLSGGTKNIQYF
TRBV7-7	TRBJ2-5	CASSSDRGEETQYF
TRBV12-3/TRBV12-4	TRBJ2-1	CASRPDASNEQFF
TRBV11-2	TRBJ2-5	CASSDVLGGETQYF
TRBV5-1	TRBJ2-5	CASSQGQKGAQYF
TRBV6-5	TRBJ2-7	CASRFNYEQYF
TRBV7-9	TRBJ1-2	CASSIGGTNYGYTF
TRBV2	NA	CASSGFSGETFTETQYF
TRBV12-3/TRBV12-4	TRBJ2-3	CASSLATSGGSDTQYF